Listed below are T cell receptor beta chains from one sample, sequenced in a study of T cells in Graves' hyperthyroidism and ophthalmopathy. TCRdb processed the multiplex PCR reads anew with MiXCR; each CDR3 protein has one entry. The table records fewer than 450,000 distinct CDR3 sequences, approximately 17% of them present only once. Input material: blood. Receptor source: a woman aged 25 to 39 with Graves' hyperthyroidism that later progressed to Graves' ophthalmopathy. Each CDR3 is given with its conserved first and last residue.

V gene,J gene,CDR3 protein
TRBV25-1,TRBJ2-7,CASSVGRESYEQYF
TRBV2,TRBJ2-1,CATYPQGYNEQFF
TRBV12-3/TRBV12-4,TRBJ2-2,CASTPPGLANTGELFF
TRBV27,TRBJ2-1,CASSPGTSRYEQFF
TRBV27,TRBJ1-1,CASSWDGSNTEAFF
TRBV5-1,TRBJ2-7,CASSLDARYEQYF
TRBV3-1,TRBJ2-7,CASSHLGTDIEQYF
TRBV9,TRBJ2-1,CASSASGQTYNEQFF
TRBV19,TRBJ1-1,CATRRVEGNFMNTEAFF
TRBV19,TRBJ2-1,CASSRTSGIVNEQFF
TRBV7-9,TRBJ2-2,CASSLSPGQGAQRDTGELFF
TRBV7-9,TRBJ2-7,CASSRAQGPLSYEQYF
TRBV7-9,TRBJ1-2,CASSRGQAANYGYTF
TRBV5-1,TRBJ2-7,CASSLYRESQGEQYF
TRBV3-1,TRBJ2-1,CASSQEGGWNEQFF
TRBV19,TRBJ2-5,CASKGLDRGPGETQYF
TRBV12-3/TRBV12-4,TRBJ2-7,CASSFSGFDEQYF